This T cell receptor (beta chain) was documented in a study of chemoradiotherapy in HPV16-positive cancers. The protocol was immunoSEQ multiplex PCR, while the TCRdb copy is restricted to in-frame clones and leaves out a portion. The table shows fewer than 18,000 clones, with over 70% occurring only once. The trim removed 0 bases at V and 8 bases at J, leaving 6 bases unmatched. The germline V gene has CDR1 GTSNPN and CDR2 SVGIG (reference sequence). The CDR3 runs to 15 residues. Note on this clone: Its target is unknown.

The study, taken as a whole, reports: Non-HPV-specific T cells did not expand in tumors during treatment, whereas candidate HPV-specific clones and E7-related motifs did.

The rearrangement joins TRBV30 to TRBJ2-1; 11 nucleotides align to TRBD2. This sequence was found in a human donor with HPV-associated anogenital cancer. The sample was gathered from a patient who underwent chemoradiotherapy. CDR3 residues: CAWSVIAGGHDEQFF. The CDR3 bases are TGTGCCTGGAGTGTAATAGCGGGGGGGCACGATGAGCAGTTCTTC. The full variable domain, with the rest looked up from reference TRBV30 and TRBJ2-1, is SQTIHQWPATLVQPVGSPLSLECTVEGTSNPNLYWYRQAAGRGLQLLFYSVGIGQISSEVPQNLSASRPQDRQFILSSKKLLLSDSGFYLCAWSVIAGGHDEQFFGPGTRLTVL.